The entry below gives a single T cell receptor (beta chain) sequence along with its context. Antigen: not known. Only in-frame clones appear in the TCRdb table, and some are missing; sequencing was by immunoSEQ multiplex PCR. This sample yields around 2,100,000 clones, of which approximately 94% are seen a single time; 0.95% to 1.5% belongs to the top ten. The V end lost 4 bases, the J end lost 7 bases, and 13 bases lay between the germline ends. Looked up from germline, CDR1 is ENHRY and CDR2 is SYGVKD. The CDR3 has 14 residues. The data derive from a study of shared clonotypes between healthy human individuals. Study observations and caveats: Generation probabilities were higher for clonotypes shared across all four sorted-subset donors than for unshared ones. Estimated clonotype richness was generally higher in naive than memory subsets.

Naive CD8 cells, CD45RO-negative and positively selected for CCR7, excluded terminally differentiated effector memory CD45RA+ cells. The sample consisted of naive CD8+ T cells sorted from blood. The receptor was isolated from a man aged 18-30 years in good health. The V call is TRBV10-3, the J call TRBJ1-4; perhaps TRBD1 as D (5 bases). The chain's CDR3 is CAISGEGLGEKLFF. CDR3 in DNA: TGTGCCATCAGTGGTGAGGGACTGGGTGAAAAACTGTTTTTT.